This T cell receptor (beta chain) derives from a study of cytomegalovirus exposure and HLA in healthy donors. Study-wide points: In a later analysis, HLA-C alleles had the fewest associated TCRs, DRB1 alleles the most.

Note on this clone: Its antigen is not known.

Both 60 Vbeta primers and 13 Jbeta primers went into the PCR. Sequencing used immunoSEQ multiplex PCR; TCRdb keeps in-frame clones, though not all of them. Its clone listing holds some 70,000 clones. Germline V lookup: CDR1 SGHVS, CDR2 FQNEAQ. Trimming cost V 3 bases and J 5 bases; bases outside gene matches: 10. The CDR3 consists of 16 residues. Sequenced material: PBMCs. The clonotype comes from a man aged 40-50 years in good health and CMV-seronegative. V and J are TRBV7-8 and TRBJ2-1; 7 bases fit TRBD1. The CDR3 loop is CASSFQHRGSDNEQFF. CDR3 bases: TGTGCCAGCAGCTTCCAACACAGGGGCTCGGACAATGAGCAGTTCTTC.